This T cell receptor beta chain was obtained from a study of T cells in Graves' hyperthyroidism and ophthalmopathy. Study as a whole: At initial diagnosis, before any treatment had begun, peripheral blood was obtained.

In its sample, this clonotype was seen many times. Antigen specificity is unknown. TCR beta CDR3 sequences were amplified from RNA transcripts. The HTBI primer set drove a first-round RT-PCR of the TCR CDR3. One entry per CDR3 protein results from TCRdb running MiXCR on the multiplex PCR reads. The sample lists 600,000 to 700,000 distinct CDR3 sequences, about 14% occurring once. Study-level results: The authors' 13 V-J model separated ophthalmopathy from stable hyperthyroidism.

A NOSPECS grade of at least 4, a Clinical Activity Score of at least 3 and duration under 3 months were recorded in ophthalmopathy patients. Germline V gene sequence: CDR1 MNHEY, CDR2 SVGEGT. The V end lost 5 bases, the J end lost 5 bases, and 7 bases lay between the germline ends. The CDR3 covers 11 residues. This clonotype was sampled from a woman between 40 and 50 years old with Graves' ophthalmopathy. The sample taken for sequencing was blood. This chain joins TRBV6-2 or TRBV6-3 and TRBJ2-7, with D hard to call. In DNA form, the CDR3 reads TGTGCCAGCAGTCACACCAACGAGCAGTACTTC. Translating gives CASSHTNEQYF.